Sequencing of this TCR beta chain was carried out in a study of kidney transplant recipient with SARS-CoV-2 infection. The germline CDR1 and CDR2 sequences are SGHRS and YFSETQ. This CDR3 region has 14 residues. V was pared by 3 bases and J by 11 bases, with 20 bases between. On this clonotype itself: This clone may be a read error of a much larger clone one base away.

TCRdb redid the calling of the reads with MiXCR, one entry per CDR3 protein. The sample records roughly 250,000 distinct CDR3 sequences, around 26% being singletons. The source is a male patient aged 25-45 years who had COVID-19 and was a kidney transplant recipient. Some T cells here may be from the graft donor. The V call is TRBV5-1, the J call TRBJ2-5, with D possibly called TRBD1 or TRBD2 (5 bases each). The input for sequencing was a blood sample, taken at baseline and between days 110 and 120 from a kidney transplant recipient. CDR3 sequence: CASSCDSRDDGQYF. For the CDR3, the DNA is TGCGCCAGCAGCTGCGATTCCAGGGACGACGGGCAGTACTTC.